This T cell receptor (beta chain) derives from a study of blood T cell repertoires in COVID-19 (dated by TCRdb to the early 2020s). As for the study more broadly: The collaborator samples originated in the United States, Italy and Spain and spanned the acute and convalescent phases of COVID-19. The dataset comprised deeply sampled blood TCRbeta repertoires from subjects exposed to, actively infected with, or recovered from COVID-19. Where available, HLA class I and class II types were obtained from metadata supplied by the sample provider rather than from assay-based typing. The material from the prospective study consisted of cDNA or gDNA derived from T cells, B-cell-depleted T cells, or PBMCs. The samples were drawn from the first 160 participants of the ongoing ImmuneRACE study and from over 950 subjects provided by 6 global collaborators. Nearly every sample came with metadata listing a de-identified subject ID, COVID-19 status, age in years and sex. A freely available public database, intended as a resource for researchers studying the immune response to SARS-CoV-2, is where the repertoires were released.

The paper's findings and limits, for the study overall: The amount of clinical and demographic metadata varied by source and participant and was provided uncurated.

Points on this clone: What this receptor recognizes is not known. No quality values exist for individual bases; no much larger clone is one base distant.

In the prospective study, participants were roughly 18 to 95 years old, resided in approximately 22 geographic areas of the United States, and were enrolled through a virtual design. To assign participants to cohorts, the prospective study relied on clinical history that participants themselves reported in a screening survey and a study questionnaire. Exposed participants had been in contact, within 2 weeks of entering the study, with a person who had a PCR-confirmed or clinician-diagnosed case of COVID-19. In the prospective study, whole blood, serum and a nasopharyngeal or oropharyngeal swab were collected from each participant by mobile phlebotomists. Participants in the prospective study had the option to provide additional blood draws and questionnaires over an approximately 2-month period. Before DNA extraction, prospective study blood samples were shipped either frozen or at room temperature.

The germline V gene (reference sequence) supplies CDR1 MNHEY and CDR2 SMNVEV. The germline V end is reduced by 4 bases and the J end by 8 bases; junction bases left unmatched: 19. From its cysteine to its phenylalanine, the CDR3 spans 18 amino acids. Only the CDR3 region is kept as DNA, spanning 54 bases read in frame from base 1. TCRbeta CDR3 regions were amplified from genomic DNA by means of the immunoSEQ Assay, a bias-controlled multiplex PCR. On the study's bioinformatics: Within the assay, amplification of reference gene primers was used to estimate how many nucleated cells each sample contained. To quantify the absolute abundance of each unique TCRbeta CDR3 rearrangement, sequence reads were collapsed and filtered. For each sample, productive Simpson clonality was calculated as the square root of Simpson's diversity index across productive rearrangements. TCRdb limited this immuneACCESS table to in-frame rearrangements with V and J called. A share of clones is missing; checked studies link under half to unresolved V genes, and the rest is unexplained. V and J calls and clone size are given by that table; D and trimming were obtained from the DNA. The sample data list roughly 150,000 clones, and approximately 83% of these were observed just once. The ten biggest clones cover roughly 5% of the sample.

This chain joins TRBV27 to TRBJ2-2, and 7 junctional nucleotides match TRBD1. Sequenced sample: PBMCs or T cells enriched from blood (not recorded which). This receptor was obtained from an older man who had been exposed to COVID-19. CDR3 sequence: CASSSKLNRGPQGGELFF. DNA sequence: TGTGCCAGCAGTTCCAAACTCAACAGGGGCCCCCAGGGGGGGGAGCTGTTTTTT.